A single sample gave rise to the 23 T cell receptor beta chains below, sequenced in a study of OX40 agonist ivuxolimab in advanced cancers. Assay: immunoSEQ multiplex PCR; the TCRdb copy retains only in-frame clones and omits some. Of approximately 45,000 clones in the sample, approximately 86% are singletons; the top ten hold roughly 18%. The sample here was CD4+ or CD8+ T cells sorted from blood, taken in a trial of the OX40 agonist ivuxolimab. These TCRs come from an adult with an advanced solid tumor such as melanoma, head and neck, liver or kidney cancer.

The chain has TRBV12-5 and TRBJ2-7, with a possible D match to TRBD2 (7 bases). V lost 7 bases to trimming and J lost 2 bases, with 12 bases between them. The CDR3 consists of 13 residues. CDR1 is LGHNT and CDR2 is FRNRAP in the germline V gene. The CDR3 DNA is TGTGCTAGTGAGGGGGGGGAGGCCTACGAGCAGTACTTC. It encodes CASEGGEAYEQYF.

The chain recombines TRBV6-6 with TRBJ1-1; the D is unclear. This CDR3 spans 15 amino acids. V gave up 5 bases and J gave up 11 bases, with 24 bases separating them. Germline V gene lookup returns CDR1 MNHNY and CDR2 SVGAGI (reference sequence). The CDR3 DNA sequence: TGTGCCAGCAGTCACGCCTTATGGGCCGGGGTCGCGGCTTTCTTT. Encoded protein: CASSHALWAGVAAFF.

The gene calls are TRBV12-5 and TRBJ1-3; no clear D gene. V dropped 5 bases and J dropped 0 bases, with 8 bases sitting between them. Germline lookup yields CDR1 LGHNT and CDR2 FRNRAP. This CDR3 is 14 amino acids long. The CDR3 region is CASGPNTSGNTIYF. The CDR3 coding sequence is TGTGCTAGTGGTCCAAACACCTCTGGAAACACCATATATTTT.

The CDR3 coding sequence is TGTGCCAGTACCCCGGACAACTCTGGAAACACCATATATTTT. The encoded protein is CASTPDNSGNTIYF. This sequence joins TRBV19 and TRBJ1-3; tentative D call: TRBD1 (5 bases). CDR1 LNHDA and CDR2 SQIVND come from the germline V gene (reference sequence). The CDR3 is 14 amino acids. Trimming stripped 7 bases from V and 0 bases from J, with 10 bases between. The full variable domain, rest sourced from reference TRBV19 and TRBJ1-3, is DGGITQSPKYLFRKEGQNVTLSCEQNLNHDAMYWYRQDPGQGLRLIYYSQIVNDFQKGDIAEGYSVSREKKESFPLTVTSAQKNPTAFYLCASTPDNSGNTIYFGEGSWLTVV.

The J gene is TRBJ1-3, the V gene TRBV28; no clear D gene. The CDR3 extends over 13 amino acids. V shed 6 bases and J shed 1 base, with 7 bases lying between them. CDR1 and CDR2 from the germline V gene are MDHEN and SYDVKM. As DNA, the CDR3 is TGTGCCAGCAGGCATTATTCTGGAAACACCATATATTTT. As protein: CASRHYSGNTIYF.

The J gene is TRBJ1-2, the V gene TRBV9, with 9 bases aligning to TRBD1. V shed 3 bases, J shed 8 bases, and the junction held 11 bases outside the gene matches. The CDR3 consists of 15 residues. Germline V gene data show CDR1 as SGDLS and CDR2 as YYNGEE. Here the CDR3 reads CASSAGSGTGTGYTF. The CDR3 nucleotides are TGTGCCAGCAGCGCGGGATCCGGGACAGGGACGGGCTACACCTTC.

The V and J genes are TRBV4-2 and TRBJ2-1; 9 bases match TRBD2. Per the germline V gene, CDR1 is LGHNA and CDR2 is YNFKEQ. Trimming cost V 0 bases and J 6 bases; bases outside gene matches: 9. The CDR3 spans 17 residues. CDR3 protein: CASSQEGAGGTRNEQFF. The DNA for the CDR3 is TGTGCCAGCAGCCAAGAGGGAGCGGGGGGAACCCGCAATGAGCAGTTCTTC.

The J gene is TRBJ2-5, the V gene TRBV29-1; D is possibly TRBD2 (5 bases). This CDR3 has 14 amino acids. Germline assignment: CDR1 SQVTM and CDR2 ANQGSEA. V gave up 2 bases and J gave up 3 bases, with 13 bases separating them. As DNA, the CDR3 is TGCAGCGTTGAATCGGGCCTCGGGAAAGAGACCCAGTACTTC. It encodes CSVESGLGKETQYF.

This clone was detected a few times. The same CDR3 is also encoded by other DNA sequences in this sample. This chain links TRBV4-3 with TRBJ1-5, with D maybe TRBD1 (5 bases). V gave up 0 bases and J gave up 2 bases, with 5 bases separating them. Germline loops: CDR1 LGHNA, CDR2 YSLEER. The CDR3 spans 14 residues. In DNA form, the CDR3 reads TGCGCCAGCAGCCAAGACAGGGGCAATCAGCCCCAGCATTTT. Translating gives CASSQDRGNQPQHF.

This rearrangement joins TRBV4-1 to TRBJ1-2; 12 positions match TRBD1. J gave up 7 bases and V 4 bases, and 4 bases lay outside the gene matches. Germline values: CDR1 MGHRA, CDR2 YSYEKL. The CDR3 runs to 14 residues. The CDR3, as DNA: TGCGCCAGCAGCCTGGGACAGGGGGCGCGTGGCTACACCTTC. It codes for CASSLGQGARGYTF.

The V and J genes are TRBV4-3 and TRBJ1-1; tentatively, D is TRBD1 (5 bases). CDR3 length: 15 residues. Germline CDR1 reads LGHNA; CDR2 reads YSLEER. The ends were cut back, 4 bases at V and 3 bases at J, with 15 bases in the middle. The CDR3 coding sequence is TGCGCCAGCAGCCTTGACAGTGGGGGATACACTGAAGCTTTCTTT. It encodes CASSLDSGGYTEAFF.

V usage is TRBV27 and J usage is TRBJ2-5; no clear D gene. This CDR3 comprises 15 residues. The germline V gene has CDR1 MNHEY and CDR2 SMNVEV (reference sequence). The V end was cut by 3 bases, the J end by 0 bases, with 11 bases between. CDR3 loop: CASSFSSLYQETQYF. The CDR3 region has the DNA TGTGCCAGCAGTTTTAGCTCCCTTTACCAAGAGACCCAGTACTTC.

In its sample, this clone was seen once. The chain couples TRBV4-3 to TRBJ2-2; D is perhaps TRBD1 or TRBD2 (6 bases each). Germline V gene lookup returns CDR1 LGHNA and CDR2 YSLEER. V was cut by 4 bases and J by 4 bases, with 16 bases left in between. The CDR3 loop spans 16 amino acids. Here the CDR3 reads CASSLIWGAGTGELFF. The CDR3 region has the DNA TGCGCCAGCAGCCTGATTTGGGGGGCGGGCACCGGGGAGCTGTTTTTT.

The gene calls are TRBV5-4 and TRBJ2-7; D is unclear. CDR3 length equals 13 residues. Trimming took 0 bases from V and 2 from J, leaving 6 bases between them. From germline, CDR1 is SGHNT and CDR2 YYREEE (reference sequence). The CDR3 sequence is CASSLDRTYEQYF. The CDR3 DNA reads TGTGCCAGCAGCTTGGATAGGACCTACGAGCAGTACTTC.

The chain combines TRBV7-9 with TRBJ2-1; 10 nucleotides agree with TRBD2. From germline, CDR1 is SEHNR and CDR2 FQNEAQ (reference sequence). The CDR3 totals 18 residues. Trimming removed 2 bases from V and 8 bases from J; junction bases left unmatched: 15. This CDR3 reads CASSLRSLAGESYDEQFF. CDR3 DNA: TGTGCCAGCAGCTTACGGTCGCTAGCGGGGGAATCGTACGATGAGCAGTTCTTC.

The J gene is TRBJ2-3, the V gene TRBV14; TRBD1 is a possible D gene (6 bases). V was trimmed by 2 bases and J by 0 bases, leaving 12 bases between them. The CDR3 is 16 residues long. The germline V gene has CDR1 SGHDN and CDR2 FVKESK. The CDR3 spells CASSQFGQRSTDTQYF. The CDR3 DNA sequence: TGTGCCAGCAGCCAATTCGGACAGCGGAGCACAGATACGCAGTATTTT.

The chain combines TRBV7-6 with TRBJ2-2; D not resolved. Trimming removed 1 base at V and 6 bases at J, with 3 bases between. CDR3 length: 12 amino acids. Looked up from germline, CDR1 is SGHVS and CDR2 is FNYEAQ. The CDR3 reads CASSLVPGELFF. The CDR3, as DNA: TGTGCCAGCAGCTTAGTTCCCGGGGAGCTGTTTTTT.

J is TRBJ2-5 and V is TRBV13; maybe TRBD1 (6 bases). The V and J ends lost 1 base and 4 bases respectively, with 19 bases between them. Germline V gene sequence: CDR1 PRHDT, CDR2 FYEKMQ (reference sequence). This CDR3 spans 17 amino acids. In nucleotides, the CDR3 is TGTGCCAGCAGCTTAGACCTACAGGGAGTGAGCGGAGAGACCCAGTACTTC. Its translation is CASSLDLQGVSGETQYF.

This chain connects TRBV7-9 to TRBJ1-1; no clear D gene. CDR1 and CDR2 (germline): SEHNR, FQNEAQ (reference sequence). This CDR3 has 13 amino acids. Trimming removed 2 bases at V and 3 bases at J, with 7 bases between. In DNA form, the CDR3 reads TGTGCCAGCAGCTTACCGAGGGACACTGAAGCTTTCTTT. Translating gives CASSLPRDTEAFF.

V and J are TRBV7-2 and TRBJ1-2, with no clear D. Trimming removed 1 base from V and 0 bases from J, with 6 bases in between. This CDR3 is built from 14 residues. In germline, CDR1 is SGHTA, CDR2 FQGNSA. This CDR3 reads CASSLDFPNYGYTF. The CDR3 coding sequence is TGTGCCAGCAGCTTAGATTTCCCTAACTATGGCTACACCTTC.

The chain carries TRBV14 and TRBJ1-2; D is perhaps TRBD1 (5 bases). The CDR3 runs to 16 residues. V lost 0 bases and J 1 base, leaving 12 bases between the germline ends. CDR1 SGHDN and CDR2 FVKESK come from the germline V gene. CDR3 sequence: CASSQEGDSRNYGYTF. CDR3 nucleotides: TGTGCCAGCAGCCAAGAGGGCGACAGTCGTAACTATGGCTACACCTTC.

This clone was detected a few times. J is TRBJ2-4 and V is TRBV11-2; 7 bases map to TRBD1. The V and J ends lost 3 bases and 0 bases, in that order; junction bases with no gene match: 5. CDR1 SGHAT and CDR2 FQNNGV come from the germline V gene. This CDR3 has 16 amino acids. The DNA for the CDR3 is TGTGCCAGCAGCTTCGTACAGGGGCTAGCCAAAAACATTCAGTACTTC. Its translation is CASSFVQGLAKNIQYF.

The chain is built from TRBV4-3 and TRBJ2-1, with 10 bases fitting TRBD2. CDR1 is LGHNA and CDR2 is YSLEER in the germline V gene. The CDR3 loop spans 17 amino acids. Trimming at V came to 0 bases and at J to 4 bases, leaving 6 bases not matched to a gene. CDR3 sequence: CASSQDSAGGPYNEQFF. CDR3 nucleotides: TGCGCCAGCAGCCAAGATTCAGCGGGGGGGCCTTACAATGAGCAGTTCTTC.